This T cell receptor beta chain was retrieved from a study of T cells in Graves' hyperthyroidism and ophthalmopathy. Study observations and caveats: In blood, most of the thyroid clonotypes expanded above 0.001 were also present.

Using RNA transcripts as the source, TCR beta CDR3 regions were amplified. TCR CDR3 underwent first-round RT-PCR with the HTBI primer set. TCRdb used MiXCR to reprocess the multiplex PCR reads, holding one entry per CDR3 protein. The sample records fewer than 750,000 distinct CDR3 sequences, about 45% being singletons. The CDR3 totals 13 residues. Germline CDR1 and CDR2: DFQATT and SNEGSKA (reference sequence). V was cut by 0 bases and J by 2 bases, with 5 bases left in between. The hyperthyroidism was newly diagnosed and had lasted under 2 months; the patients were aged 18 to 65. The study excluded patients with uncontrolled infection, other autoimmune disease, pregnancy or lactation. Clinical symptoms, serum thyroxine and TRAb, thyroid ultrasound and orbital computed tomography together formed the diagnostic basis. The table lists this clonotype with many counts. Antigen unknown.

The sequenced sample consisted of peripheral blood or thyroid tissue (not recorded which). The chain recombines TRBV20-1 with TRBJ1-5; D is undetermined. The clonotype was recovered from a young woman with Graves' hyperthyroidism. The chain's CDR3 is CSAREAGNQPQHF. CDR3 in DNA: TGCAGTGCTAGAGAGGCAGGCAATCAGCCCCAGCATTTT.